Listed below are T cell receptor beta chains from one sample, sequenced in a study of blood T cells in healthy people across ages. A single record per CDR3 protein comes from TCRdb applying MiXCR to the 5' RACE reads. This sample yields some 800,000 distinct CDR3 sequences, of which approximately 48% are seen a single time; about a fifth belongs to the top ten. The sample comprised blood. Receptors originate from a man in his 60s in good health. The CDR3 runs from the conserved cysteine through the conserved F or W. D genes are given only for firm matches. Clone size appears in some rows only: once, few, many, or a class for an expanded clone.

V: TRBV7-9; D: .; size: .; J: TRBJ2-1; CDR3: CASSLEVGAKNEQFF; DNA: TGTGCCAGCAGCTTAGAGGTGGGGGCAAAGAATGAGCAGTTCTTC
V: TRBV4-3; D: .; size: few; J: TRBJ2-1; CDR3: CASSQDGRGATPHEQFF; DNA: TGCGCCAGCAGCCAAGACGGACGGGGGGCGACCCCACATGAGCAGTTCTTC
V: TRBV5-4; D: TRBD1; size: .; J: TRBJ2-7; CDR3: CASSWAAGGVCEQYF; DNA: TGTGCCAGCAGCTGGGCGGCAGGGGGCGTGTGCGAGCAGTACTTC
V: TRBV7-2; D: TRBD1; size: few; J: TRBJ1-2; CDR3: CASSQHDRGSRYTF; DNA: TGTGCCAGCAGCCAACACGACAGGGGAAGCCGTTACACCTTC
V: TRBV27; D: TRBD1; size: .; J: TRBJ1-2; CDR3: CASRPTGVGGYTF; DNA: TGTGCCAGCAGACCTACAGGGGTTGGTGGCTACACCTTC
V: TRBV5-6; D: .; size: .; J: TRBJ1-2; CDR3: CASSFVSSMEGYTF; DNA: TGTGCCAGCAGCTTTGTCAGTTCGATGGAAGGCTACACCTTC
V: TRBV4-3; D: .; size: few; J: TRBJ2-3; CDR3: CASSHLQGTDTQYF; DNA: TGCGCCAGCAGCCATTTACAGGGAACAGATACGCAGTATTTT
V: TRBV5-5; D: .; size: .; J: TRBJ2-1; CDR3: CASSSQLYNEQFF; DNA: TGTGCCAGCAGCTCTCAGCTCTACAATGAGCAGTTCTTC
V: TRBV7-2; D: .; size: few; J: TRBJ1-4; CDR3: CASSLGLREKLFF; DNA: TGTGCCAGCAGCTTAGGGTTACGAGAAAAACTGTTTTTT
V: TRBV29-1; D: TRBD2; size: many; J: TRBJ2-5; CDR3: CSVDRAGGQETQYF; DNA: TGCAGCGTTGACCGAGCGGGGGGGCAAGAGACCCAGTACTTC
V: TRBV9; D: .; size: .; J: TRBJ2-5; CDR3: CASSVDEGRRQETQYF; DNA: TGTGCCAGCAGCGTAGACGAAGGACGGCGACAAGAGACCCAGTACTTC
V: TRBV7-8; D: .; size: .; J: TRBJ2-3; CDR3: CASSPRGGIIADTQYF; DNA: TGTGCCAGCAGCCCGAGGGGGGGCATAATTGCAGATACGCAGTATTTT
V: TRBV4-3; D: TRBD2; size: .; J: TRBJ2-3; CDR3: CASSQDSRAGPEETQYF; DNA: TGCGCCAGCAGCCAAGATAGTCGAGCGGGACCGGAAGAGACGCAGTATTTT
V: TRBV27; D: .; size: .; J: TRBJ1-6; CDR3: CATRRSGPGSPLHF; DNA: TGTGCCACCCGTAGGAGCGGGCCGGGTTCACCCCTCCACTTT
V: TRBV13; D: .; size: .; J: TRBJ2-7; CDR3: CASNLGLGPTPEQYF; DNA: TGTGCCAGCAACTTAGGTTTGGGACCCACTCCCGAGCAGTACTTC
V: TRBV5-1; D: TRBD2; size: .; J: TRBJ2-1; CDR3: CASSTSGTSGGYNERFF; DNA: TGCGCCAGCAGCACTTCCGGGACTAGCGGGGGGTACAATGAGCGGTTCTTC
V: TRBV6-5; D: .; size: once; J: TRBJ1-1; CDR3: CASSIGGSNEAFF; DNA: TGTGCCAGCAGCATCGGCGGGTCGAACGAAGCTTTCTTT
V: TRBV28; D: .; size: .; J: TRBJ2-1; CDR3: CASREAPSSYNEQFF; DNA: TGTGCCAGCAGGGAGGCCCCGAGCTCCTACAATGAGCAGTTCTTC
V: TRBV30; D: TRBD1; size: .; J: TRBJ2-7; CDR3: CAWSVQTGYEQYF; DNA: TGTGCCTGGAGTGTCCAGACAGGGTACGAGCAGTACTTC
V: TRBV7-9; D: .; size: few; J: TRBJ2-1; CDR3: CASTISGAYNEQFF; DNA: TGTGCCAGCACCATCTCTGGGGCCTACAATGAGCAGTTCTTC